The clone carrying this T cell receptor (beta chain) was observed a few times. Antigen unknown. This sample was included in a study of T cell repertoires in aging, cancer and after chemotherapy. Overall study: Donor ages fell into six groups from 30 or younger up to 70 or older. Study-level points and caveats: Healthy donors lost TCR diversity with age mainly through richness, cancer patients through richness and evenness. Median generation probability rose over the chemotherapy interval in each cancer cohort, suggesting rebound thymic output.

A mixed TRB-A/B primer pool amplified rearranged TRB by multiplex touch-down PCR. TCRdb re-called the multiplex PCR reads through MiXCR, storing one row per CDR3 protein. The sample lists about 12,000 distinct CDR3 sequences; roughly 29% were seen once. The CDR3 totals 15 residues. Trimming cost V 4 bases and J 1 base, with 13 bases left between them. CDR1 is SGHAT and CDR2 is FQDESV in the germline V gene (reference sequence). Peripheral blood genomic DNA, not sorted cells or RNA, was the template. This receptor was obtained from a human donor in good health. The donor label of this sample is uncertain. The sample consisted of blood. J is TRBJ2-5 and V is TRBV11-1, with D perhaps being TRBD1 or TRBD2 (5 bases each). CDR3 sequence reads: CASSWVGRSQETQYF. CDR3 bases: TGTGCCAGCAGCTGGGTGGGACGGAGCCAAGAGACCCAGTACTTC.